This passage covers 19 T cell receptor beta chains from one sample sequenced in a study of T cell responses to AZD1222 COVID-19 vaccine. TCRdb's table, derived via immunoSEQ multiplex PCR, lists solely in-frame clones and lacks some. The profile covers 150,000 to 200,000 clones, with approximately 93% appearing a single time and around 1% taken by the ten largest. The sequencing here drew on peripheral blood, taken 28 days after the second AZD1222 dose. Every receptor here comes from an adult who received the AZD1222 COVID-19 vaccine.

The CDR3 region is CASSPIPRGTYNEQFF. As DNA, the CDR3 is TGTGCCAGCAGCCCCATTCCGCGGGGCACCTACAATGAGCAGTTCTTC. The V call is TRBV7-8, the J call TRBJ2-1, with D possibly being TRBD2 (6 bases). The CDR3 extends over 16 amino acids. Germline V lookup: CDR1 SGHVS, CDR2 FQNEAQ. With 5 bases removed from V and 2 bases from J, the gap between germline ends came to 16 bases.

The chain carries TRBV7-3 and TRBJ1-2, with 7 bases lining up with TRBD1. Germline values: CDR1 SGHTA, CDR2 FQGTGA. CDR3 length: 14 residues. The V and J ends lost 5 bases and 8 bases, in that order; junction bases with no gene match: 11. The CDR3 sequence is CASSQNRQGRGYTF. DNA for the CDR3: TGTGCCAGCAGCCAAAACCGACAGGGACGGGGCTACACCTTC.

This clone was picked up one time. As DNA, the CDR3 is TGTGCCAGCAGCCCGGACAGGGGCTATGGCTACACCTTC. Residues: CASSPDRGYGYTF. This sequence joins TRBV11-2 and TRBJ1-2, with 9 bases identical to TRBD1. The V and J ends lost 5 bases and 4 bases, in that order; junction bases with no gene match: 2. This CDR3 is 13 amino acids long. CDR1 and CDR2 from the germline V gene are SGHAT and FQNNGV.

The chain employs TRBV12-3 or TRBV12-4 and TRBJ2-7; 7 positions match TRBD1. After removal of 3 bases from V and 2 bases from J, the junction contained 1 base not matched to a gene. The CDR3 contains 13 residues. The CDR3 region is CASSLQGAYEQYF. The CDR3 nucleotides are TGTGCCAGCAGTTTGCAGGGGGCCTACGAGCAGTACTTC.

CDR3 sequence reads: CASSLRQGAYNSPLHF. The CDR3 DNA is TGTGCCAGCAGCTTGCGTCAGGGAGCCTATAATTCACCCCTCCACTTT. The rearrangement links TRBV7-9 to TRBJ1-6, with a possible D match to TRBD1 (5 bases). V gave up 3 bases and J gave up 2 bases, with 11 bases separating them. Germline-derived CDR1 and CDR2 are SEHNR and FQNEAQ (reference sequence). This CDR3 is 16 amino acids long.

The gene calls are TRBV7-9 and TRBJ1-4; D may be TRBD1 (6 bases). The CDR3 consists of 15 residues. Germline V gene data show CDR1 as SEHNR and CDR2 as FQNEAQ (reference sequence). V was trimmed by 5 bases and J by 0 bases, leaving 10 bases between them. CDR3 residues: CASSLSGATNEKLFF. In DNA form, the CDR3 reads TGTGCCAGCAGCCTATCAGGGGCAACTAATGAAAAACTGTTTTTT. The whole variable domain, filled in from reference TRBV7-9 and TRBJ1-4, reads DTGVSQNPRHKITKRGQNVTFRCDPISEHNRLYWYRQTLGQGPEFLTYFQNEAQLEKSRLLSDRFSAERPKGSFSTLEIQRTEQGDSAMYLCASSLSGATNEKLFFGSGTQLSVL.

V gene TRBV28 combines with J gene TRBJ1-6, with D maybe TRBD1 (5 bases). Between the trimmed V and J ends, which lost 7 bases and 11 bases, there was a span of 12 bases. The CDR3 length is 12 residues. CDR1 MDHEN and CDR2 SYDVKM come from the germline V gene. The CDR3 sequence is CASTQGDAPLHF. The CDR3 DNA reads TGTGCCAGCACCCAAGGGGATGCACCCCTCCACTTT.

The V call is TRBV28, the J call TRBJ1-1; D remains unclear. Trimming shortened V by 3 bases and J by 4 bases, and 15 bases separated the two germline ends. Germline V lookup: CDR1 MDHEN, CDR2 SYDVKM. The CDR3 length is 15 residues. The CDR3 sequence is CASSLPLGGGTEAFF. In nucleotides, the CDR3 is TGTGCCAGCAGTTTGCCCTTGGGAGGAGGCACTGAAGCTTTCTTT. Filled out from reference TRBV28 and TRBJ1-1, the complete variable domain reads DVKVTQSSRYLVKRTGEKVFLECVQDMDHENMFWYRQDPGLGLRLIYFSYDVKMKEKGDIPEGYSVSREKKERFSLILESASTNQTSMYLCASSLPLGGGTEAFFGQGTRLTVV.

The chain recombines TRBV12-5 with TRBJ1-1; D might be TRBD1 (6 bases). CDR1 is LGHNT, CDR2 FRNRAP, per germline. The V gene lost 0 bases and the J gene lost 5 bases, with 13 bases spanning the gap. The CDR3 length is 15 residues. The CDR3 sequence is CASGLVPGGATEAFF. For the CDR3, the DNA is TGTGCTAGTGGTTTGGTCCCCGGGGGCGCTACTGAAGCTTTCTTT.

V gene TRBV4-2 combines with J gene TRBJ1-4; TRBD1 might be the D (5 bases). The CDR3 sequence is 16 residues long. The germline V gene has CDR1 LGHNA and CDR2 YNFKEQ. Trimming pared 0 bases from V and 10 bases from J, leaving 18 bases between. The CDR3 region is CASSQDRGPRGRKLFF. CDR3 nucleotide sequence: TGTGCCAGCAGCCAAGATAGGGGACCACGGGGAAGAAAACTGTTTTTT.

The rearrangement links TRBV5-1 to TRBJ1-3, with D unclear. Germline CDR1 SGHRS, CDR2 YFSETQ. This CDR3 has 14 residues. V was shortened by 1 base and J by 4 bases, with 9 bases between the two germline ends. This CDR3 reads CASSLTEPGNTIYF. The CDR3 nucleotides read TGCGCCAGCAGCTTGACAGAGCCCGGAAACACCATATATTTT.

The genes are TRBV5-1 and TRBJ1-4; D may be TRBD1 (6 bases). This CDR3 spans 15 amino acids. The V and J ends lost 1 base and 6 bases respectively, with 13 bases between them. Germline V gives CDR1 SGHRS, CDR2 YFSETQ. The CDR3 loop reads CASSLFQGSDEKLFF. Here the CDR3 DNA reads TGCGCCAGCAGCTTGTTTCAGGGGTCCGATGAAAAACTGTTTTTT.

The gene calls are TRBV11-2 and TRBJ1-1; TRBD1 agrees at 7 bases. The germline CDR1 and CDR2 sequences are SGHAT and FQNNGV. The CDR3 consists of 13 residues. Trimming took 5 bases from V and 7 from J; bases not matched to a gene: 7. The CDR3: CASSQTGVSEAFF. The CDR3 nucleotides read TGTGCCAGCAGCCAAACAGGGGTGAGTGAAGCTTTCTTT.

This chain uses TRBV7-2 with TRBJ2-2; the match to TRBD2 covers 12 bases. The ends lost 5 bases at V and 5 bases at J; junction bases unmatched: 6. Germline CDR1 SGHTA, CDR2 FQGNSA. The CDR3 consists of 16 residues. The CDR3 sequence: CASSPRLAGVTGELFF. CDR3 DNA: TGTGCCAGCAGCCCCCGACTAGCGGGGGTGACCGGGGAGCTGTTTTTT.

The rearrangement uses TRBV5-4 and TRBJ2-3; TRBD2 matches at 8 bases. V dropped 4 bases and J dropped 0; count of bases not matched to a gene: 7. Germline loops: CDR1 SGHNT, CDR2 YYREEE (reference sequence). This CDR3 contains 16 residues. The CDR3 DNA is TGTGCCAGCAGCCTCGGGGGGGCCGTTAGCACAGATACGCAGTATTTT. Its translation: CASSLGGAVSTDTQYF.

J is TRBJ1-4 and V is TRBV2, with 9 bases aligning to TRBD1. Per germline, CDR1 SNHLY and CDR2 FYNNEI. The ends lost 5 bases at V and 7 bases at J; junction bases unmatched: 5. This CDR3 spans 14 amino acids. In DNA, the CDR3 is TGTGCCAGCAGTTCCGGGACAGGGCTTGAAAAACTGTTTTTT. As protein: CASSSGTGLEKLFF.

This chain uses TRBV4-3 with TRBJ1-2, with D unresolved. Germline assignment: CDR1 LGHNA and CDR2 YSLEER. Trimming took 1 base from V and 4 from J, leaving 10 bases between them. The length of the CDR3 is 14 residues. CDR3: CASSQGPGSYGYTF. CDR3 in DNA: TGCGCCAGCAGCCAAGGCCCGGGTAGCTATGGCTACACCTTC.

The chain employs TRBV24-1 and TRBJ1-2, with TRBD1 identical over 7 bases. V was pared by 4 bases and J by 3 bases, with 7 bases of the junction left unmatched. The CDR3 sequence is 15 residues long. CDR1 KGHDR and CDR2 SFDVKD come from the germline V gene. The CDR3 DNA is TGTGCCACCAGTGACCGGACAGGATTGGACTATGGCTACACCTTC. As protein: CATSDRTGLDYGYTF.

The V call is TRBV5-1, the J call TRBJ2-1; D not certain. Trimming pared 4 bases from V and 6 bases from J, leaving 11 bases between. In germline, CDR1 is SGHRS, CDR2 YFSETQ. This CDR3 is 13 amino acids long. This chain's CDR3 is CASSGDGGNEQFF. As DNA, the CDR3 is TGCGCCAGCAGCGGGGATGGTGGCAATGAGCAGTTCTTC.